This T cell receptor (beta chain) was documented in a study of metastatic and nonmetastatic thyroid tumors. TCRdb recomputed clones from the PCR reads via MiXCR. The sample has 25,000 to 30,000 clones; approximately 3.7% are singletons. In its sample, this clone was seen many times. Among the patients, none had received any treatment before thyroid surgery. The trim removed 0 bases at V and 5 bases at J, leaving 2 bases unmatched. The CDR3 length is 16 residues. The V gene's germline CDR1 is SGHRS and CDR2 YFSETQ. The chain is built from TRBV5-1 and TRBJ2-1; 13 nucleotides align to TRBD2. Material: blood. This receptor was obtained from a male donor with papillary thyroid cancer or a benign thyroid nodule (not recorded which). Some clones in this sample may be carry-over from other donors' samples. CDR3 in DNA: TGCGCCAGCAGCTTGGGCGGGACTAGCGGGAACAATGAGCAGTTCTTC. Translating it yields CASSLGGTSGNNEQFF.